These 9 T cell receptor beta chains share one sample of origin, sequenced in a study of blood T cell repertoires in COVID-19. Sequenced by immunoSEQ multiplex PCR; TCRdb stores in-frame clones only, minus some. The sample holds about 230,000 clones, around four fifths seen once. The sequenced sample consisted of peripheral blood. These receptors were taken from a woman in her seventies with active or convalescent COVID-19.

This sequence joins TRBV7-3 and TRBJ2-1; D uncertain. CDR1 is SGHTA and CDR2 is FQGTGA in the germline V gene. The germline V and J ends were trimmed by 4 bases and 3 bases, with 7 bases remaining between them. The CDR3 is 13 residues long. The DNA of the CDR3 is TGTGCCAGCAGCTCGAACATCTACAATGAGCAGTTCTTC. Protein: CASSSNIYNEQFF.

The CDR3 region has the DNA TGTGCCAGCAGACTAGCAGCCCAAGAGACCCAGTACTTC. Translated, it gives CASRLAAQETQYF. The rearrangement uses TRBV6-6 and TRBJ2-5, with D possibly TRBD2 on 6 matching bases. The CDR3 spans 13 residues. Germline CDR1 is MNHNY and CDR2 is SVGAGI (reference sequence). Deletions cut 6 bases from V and 1 base from J, with 9 bases between.

This chain uses TRBV30 with TRBJ1-2; D perhaps matches TRBD1 (5 bases). V was cut by 0 bases and J by 4 bases, with 15 bases left in between. The CDR3 extends over 15 amino acids. The germline CDR1 and CDR2 sequences are GTSNPN and SVGIG (reference sequence). The chain's CDR3 is CAWSVGQGALYGYTF. Here the CDR3 DNA reads TGTGCCTGGAGTGTAGGGCAGGGCGCCCTCTATGGCTACACCTTC.

Here the CDR3 reads CATGTFYEQYF. The CDR3 DNA reads as TGTGCCACGGGGACATTTTACGAGCAGTACTTC. The chain links TRBV28 to TRBJ2-7; possible D gene TRBD1, 6 bases. The CDR3 has 11 residues. With 10 bases removed from V and 4 bases from J, the gap between germline ends came to 11 bases. The germline V gene encodes CDR1 MDHEN and CDR2 SYDVKM. Drawing the rest from reference TRBV28 and TRBJ2-7, the complete variable domain is DVKVTQSSRYLVKRTGEKVFLECVQDMDHENMFWYRQDPGLGLRLIYFSYDVKMKEKGDIPEGYSVSREKKERFSLILESASTNQTSMYLCATGTFYEQYFGPGTRLTVT.

This clone has only one observation. V is TRBV19 and J is TRBJ1-4; the D is unclear. This CDR3 region has 18 residues. V was cut by 7 bases and J by 3 bases, with 24 bases left in between. The germline V gene encodes CDR1 LNHDA and CDR2 SQIVND (reference sequence). This CDR3 is CASMGSGSMRTPNEKLFF. CDR3 DNA sequence: TGTGCCAGTATGGGATCGGGATCTATGAGGACCCCTAATGAAAAACTGTTTTTT.

The gene calls are TRBV19 and TRBJ1-5, with TRBD1 matching 7 bases. The CDR3 totals 14 residues. The junction had 2 bases not matched to a gene; V was cut back by 6 bases and J by 0 bases. In germline, CDR1 is LNHDA, CDR2 SQIVND (reference sequence). CDR3 residues: CASRTGYSNQPQHF. Here the CDR3 DNA reads TGTGCCAGTAGGACAGGGTATAGCAATCAGCCCCAGCATTTT.

This sequence joins TRBV5-5 and TRBJ2-5; possible D gene TRBD1, 7 bases. Per the germline V gene, CDR1 is SGHKS and CDR2 is YYEKEE (reference sequence). This CDR3 has 15 amino acids. The V gene lost 3 bases and the J gene lost 5 bases, with 17 bases spanning the gap. The CDR3 region is CASSSPWRGQETQYF. The CDR3 bases are TGTGCCAGCAGCTCACCGTGGAGGGGGCAGGAGACCCAGTACTTC.

The chain couples TRBV9 to TRBJ2-7; 9 nucleotides align to TRBD2. Germline CDR1 SGDLS, CDR2 YYNGEE. The V segment lost 0 bases and the J segment 0 bases; nucleotides outside the gene matches: 1. The CDR3 has 15 amino acids. As DNA, the CDR3 is TGTGCCAGCAGCGTAGGACTAGCGGCCTCCTACGAGCAGTACTTC. This codes for CASSVGLAASYEQYF.

The V gene is TRBV18, the J gene TRBJ1-5; D is perhaps TRBD1 (5 bases). The germline CDR1 and CDR2 sequences are KGHSH and LQKENI. V dropped 4 bases and J dropped 0 bases, with 10 bases sitting between them. The length of the CDR3 is 15 residues. The CDR3: CASSLTDSSNQPQHF. DNA for the CDR3: TGTGCCAGCTCACTGACAGATTCTAGCAATCAGCCCCAGCATTTT.